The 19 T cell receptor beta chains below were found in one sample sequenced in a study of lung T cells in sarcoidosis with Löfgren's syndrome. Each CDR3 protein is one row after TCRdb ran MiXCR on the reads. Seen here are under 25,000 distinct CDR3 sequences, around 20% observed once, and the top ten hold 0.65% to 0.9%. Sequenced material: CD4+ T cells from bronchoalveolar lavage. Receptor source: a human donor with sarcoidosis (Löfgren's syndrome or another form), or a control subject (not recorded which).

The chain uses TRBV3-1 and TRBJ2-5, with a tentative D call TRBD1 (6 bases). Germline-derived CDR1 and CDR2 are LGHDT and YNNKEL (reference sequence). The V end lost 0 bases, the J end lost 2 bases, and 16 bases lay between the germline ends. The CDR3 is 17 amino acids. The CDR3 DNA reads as TGTGCCAGCAGCCAAGAGAGGATAGGACAGCCGCAAGAGACCCAGTACTTC. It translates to CASSQERIGQPQETQYF.

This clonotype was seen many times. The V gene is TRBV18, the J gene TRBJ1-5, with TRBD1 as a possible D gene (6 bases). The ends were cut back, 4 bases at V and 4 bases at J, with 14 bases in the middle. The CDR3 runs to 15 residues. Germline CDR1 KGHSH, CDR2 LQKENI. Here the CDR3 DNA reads TGTGCCAGCTCACACACGGGGACAATTAATCAGCCCCAGCATTTT. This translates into CASSHTGTINQPQHF.

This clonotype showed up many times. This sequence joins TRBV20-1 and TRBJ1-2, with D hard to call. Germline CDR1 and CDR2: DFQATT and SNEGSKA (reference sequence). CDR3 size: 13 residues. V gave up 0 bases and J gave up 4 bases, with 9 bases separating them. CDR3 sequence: CSAREQSGYGYTF. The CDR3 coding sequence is TGCAGTGCTAGAGAGCAATCGGGCTATGGCTACACCTTC.

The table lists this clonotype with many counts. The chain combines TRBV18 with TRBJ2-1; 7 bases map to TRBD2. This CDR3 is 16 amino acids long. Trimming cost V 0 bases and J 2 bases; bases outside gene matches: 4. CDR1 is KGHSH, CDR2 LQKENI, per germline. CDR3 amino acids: CASSPPSSGPYNEQFF. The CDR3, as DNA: TGTGCCAGCTCACCACCGTCTAGCGGTCCCTACAATGAGCAGTTCTTC.

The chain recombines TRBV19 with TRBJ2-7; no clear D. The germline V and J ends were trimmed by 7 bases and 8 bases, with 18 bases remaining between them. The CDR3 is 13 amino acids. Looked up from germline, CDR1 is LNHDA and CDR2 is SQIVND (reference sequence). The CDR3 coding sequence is TGTGCCAGTACCTCTTCCCCGGTGATACAGCAGTACTTC. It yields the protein CASTSSPVIQQYF.

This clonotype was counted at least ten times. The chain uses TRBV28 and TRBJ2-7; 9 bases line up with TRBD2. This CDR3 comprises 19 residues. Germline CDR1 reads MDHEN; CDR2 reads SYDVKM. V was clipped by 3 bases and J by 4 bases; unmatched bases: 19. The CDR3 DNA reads TGTGCCAGCAGTTTTTCGACCCTAAGTTACAGCGGGAGGAATTACGAGCAGTACTTC. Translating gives CASSFSTLSYSGRNYEQYF.

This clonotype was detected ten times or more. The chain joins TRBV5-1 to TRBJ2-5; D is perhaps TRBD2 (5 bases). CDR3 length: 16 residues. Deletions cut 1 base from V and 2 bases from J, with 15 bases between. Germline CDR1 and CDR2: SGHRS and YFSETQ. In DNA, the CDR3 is TGCGCCAGCAGCTTGTCACCGGCGGGTCGTCAAGAGACCCAGTACTTC. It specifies CASSLSPAGRQETQYF.

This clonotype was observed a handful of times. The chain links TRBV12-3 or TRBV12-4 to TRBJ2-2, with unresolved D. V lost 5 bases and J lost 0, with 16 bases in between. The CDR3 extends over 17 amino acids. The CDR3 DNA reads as TGTGCCAGCAGTCTCAAGGTCGACATAGCGAACACCGGGGAGCTGTTTTTT. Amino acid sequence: CASSLKVDIANTGELFF.

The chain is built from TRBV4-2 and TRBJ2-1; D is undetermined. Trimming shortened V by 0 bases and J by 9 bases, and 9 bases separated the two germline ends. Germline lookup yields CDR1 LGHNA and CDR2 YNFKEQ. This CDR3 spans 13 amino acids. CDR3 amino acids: CASSQENDSEQFF. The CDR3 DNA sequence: TGTGCCAGCAGCCAAGAGAACGATAGTGAGCAGTTCTTC.

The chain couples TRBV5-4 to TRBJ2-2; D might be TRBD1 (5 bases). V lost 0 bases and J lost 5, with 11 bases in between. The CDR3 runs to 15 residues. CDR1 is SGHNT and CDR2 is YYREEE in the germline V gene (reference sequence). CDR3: CASSLGAQGTGELFF. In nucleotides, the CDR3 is TGTGCCAGCAGCTTGGGGGCGCAGGGAACCGGGGAGCTGTTTTTT. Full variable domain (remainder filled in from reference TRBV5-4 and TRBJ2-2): ETGVTQSPTHLIKTRGQQVTLRCSSQSGHNTVSWYQQALGQGPQFIFQYYREEENGRGNFPPRFSGLQFPNYSSELNVNALELDDSALYLCASSLGAQGTGELFFGEGSRLTVL.

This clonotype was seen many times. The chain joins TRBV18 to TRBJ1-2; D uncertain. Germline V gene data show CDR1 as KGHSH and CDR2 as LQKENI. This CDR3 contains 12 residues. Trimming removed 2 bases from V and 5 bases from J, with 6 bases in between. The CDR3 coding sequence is TGTGCCAGCTCACCAGGAGGGTATGGCTACACCTTC. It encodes CASSPGGYGYTF.

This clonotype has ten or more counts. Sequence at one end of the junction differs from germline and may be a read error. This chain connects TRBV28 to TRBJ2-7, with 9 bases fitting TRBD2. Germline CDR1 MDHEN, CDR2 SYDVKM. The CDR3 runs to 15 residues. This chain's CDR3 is CASNLYSGSSYEQYF. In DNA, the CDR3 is TGTGCCAGCAATTTATATAGCGGGAGCTCCTACGAGCAGTACTTC.

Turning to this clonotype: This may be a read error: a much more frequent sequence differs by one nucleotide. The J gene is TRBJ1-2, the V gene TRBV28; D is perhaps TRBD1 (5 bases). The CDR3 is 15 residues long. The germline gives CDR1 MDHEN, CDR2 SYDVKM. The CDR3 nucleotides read TGTGCCAGCAGTTATAGGGGCCGACCGGTCTATAGCTACACCTTC. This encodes CASSYRGRPVYSYTF.

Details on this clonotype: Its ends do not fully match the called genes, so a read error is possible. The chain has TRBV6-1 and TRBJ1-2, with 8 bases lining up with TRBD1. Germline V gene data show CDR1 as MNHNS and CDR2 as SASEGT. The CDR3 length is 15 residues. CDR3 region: CTSSLPGQVNYGYTF. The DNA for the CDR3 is TGTACCAGCAGTTTACCGGGACAGGTTAACTATGGCTACACCTTC.

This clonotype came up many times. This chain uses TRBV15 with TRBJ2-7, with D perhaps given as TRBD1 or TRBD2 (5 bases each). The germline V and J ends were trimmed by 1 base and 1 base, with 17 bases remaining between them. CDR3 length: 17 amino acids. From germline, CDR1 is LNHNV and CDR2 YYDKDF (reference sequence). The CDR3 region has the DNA TGTGCCACCAGCAGAGGATCCGGGACGCTCGTTTCCTACGAGCAGTACTTC. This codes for CATSRGSGTLVSYEQYF.

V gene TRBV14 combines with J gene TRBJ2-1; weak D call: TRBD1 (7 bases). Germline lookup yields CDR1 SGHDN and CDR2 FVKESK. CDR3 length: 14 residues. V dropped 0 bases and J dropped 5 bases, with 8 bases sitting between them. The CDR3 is CASSQDRGDNEQFF. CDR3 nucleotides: TGTGCCAGCAGCCAAGACAGGGGGGACAATGAGCAGTTCTTC.

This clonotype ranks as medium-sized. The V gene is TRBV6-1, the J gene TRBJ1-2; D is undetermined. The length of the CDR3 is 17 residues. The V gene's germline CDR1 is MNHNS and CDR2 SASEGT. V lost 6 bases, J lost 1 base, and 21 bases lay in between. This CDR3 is CASRRTPVDGYNYGYTF. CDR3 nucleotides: TGTGCCAGCAGGAGGACGCCCGTGGACGGATATAACTATGGCTACACCTTC.

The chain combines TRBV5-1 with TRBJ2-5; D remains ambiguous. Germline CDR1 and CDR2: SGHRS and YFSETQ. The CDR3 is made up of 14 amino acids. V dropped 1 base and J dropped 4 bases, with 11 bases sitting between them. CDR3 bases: TGCGCCAGCAGCTTGATTGCAGGCGGAGAGACCCAGTACTTC. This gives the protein CASSLIAGGETQYF.

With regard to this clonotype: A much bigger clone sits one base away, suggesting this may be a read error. CDR3: CTSSRGLAGGGETQYF. The CDR3 nucleotides read TGCACCAGCAGCCGAGGACTAGCGGGAGGAGGAGAGACCCAGTACTTC. The chain recombines TRBV4-1 with TRBJ2-5; 14 bases map to TRBD2. Germline V gives CDR1 MGHRA, CDR2 YSYEKL. This CDR3 is 16 amino acids long.